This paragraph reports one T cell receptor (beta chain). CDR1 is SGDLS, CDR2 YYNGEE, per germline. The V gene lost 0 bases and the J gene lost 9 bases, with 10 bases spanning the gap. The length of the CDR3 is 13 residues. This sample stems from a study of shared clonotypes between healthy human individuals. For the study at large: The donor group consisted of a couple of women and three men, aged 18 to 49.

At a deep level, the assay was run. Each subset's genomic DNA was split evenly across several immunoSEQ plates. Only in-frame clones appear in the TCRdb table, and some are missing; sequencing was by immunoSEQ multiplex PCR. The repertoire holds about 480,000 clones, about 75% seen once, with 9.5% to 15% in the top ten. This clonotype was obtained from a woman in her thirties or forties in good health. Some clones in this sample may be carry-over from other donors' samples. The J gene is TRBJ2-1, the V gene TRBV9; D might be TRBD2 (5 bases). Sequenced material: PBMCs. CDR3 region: CASSVVSAGEQFF. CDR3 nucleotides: TGTGCCAGCAGCGTAGTATCGGCGGGTGAGCAGTTCTTC.